These 12 T cell receptor beta chains originate from one sample sequenced in a study of T cell responses to AZD1222 COVID-19 vaccine. Generated by immunoSEQ multiplex PCR, the TCRdb table keeps only in-frame clones and is missing some. Of approximately 89,000 clones in the sample, about 88% were seen once. This specimen consisted of peripheral blood, obtained on day 0 of AZD1222 vaccination. These receptors all stem from an adult in good health.

The chain recombines TRBV2 with TRBJ2-2, with 8 nucleotides matching TRBD2. V was clipped by 5 bases and J by 3 bases; unmatched bases: 5. The CDR3 has 15 amino acids. Germline V lookup: CDR1 SNHLY, CDR2 FYNNEI. The CDR3 loop reads CASSPTSAHTGELFF. The DNA for the CDR3 is TGTGCCAGCAGTCCGACTAGCGCTCACACCGGGGAGCTGTTTTTT.

This clone was seen only once. The chain recombines TRBV30 with TRBJ1-1; a possible D gene is TRBD1 (5 bases). This CDR3 spans 13 amino acids. V gave up 8 bases and J gave up 4 bases, with 17 bases separating them. Germline CDR1 and CDR2: GTSNPN and SVGIG (reference sequence). The DNA of the CDR3 is TGTGCCCGTAGGGGCTGGGATAGCACTGAAGCTTTCTTT. Translation gives CARRGWDSTEAFF.

The chain has TRBV21-1 and TRBJ2-1; the DNA was not compared with TRBD1, the D call given in the table. TRBV21-1 is annotated as a pseudogene. CDR3 length: 16 amino acids. The CDR3 loop is CASADSLNQTYNEQFF. In DNA, the CDR3 is TGTGCCAGCGCCGACAGTTTGAATCAAACCTACAATGAGCAGTTCTTC.

CDR3 sequence: CASSGGYEQYF. The CDR3 nucleotides read TGTGCGTCAAGCGGGGGCTACGAGCAGTACTTC. This chain uses TRBV5-8 with TRBJ2-7; 8 bases map to TRBD2. The CDR3 spans 11 residues. From germline, CDR1 is SGHTS and CDR2 YDEGEE. Supplemented by reference TRBV5-8 and TRBJ2-7, the full variable domain reads EAGVTQSPTHLIKTRGQQATLRCSPISGHTSVYWYQQALGLGLQFLLWYDEGEERNRGNFPPRFSGRQFPNYSSELNVNALELEDSALYLCASSGGYEQYFGPGTRLTVT.

This chain connects TRBV19 to TRBJ2-7; D is undetermined. The germline gives CDR1 LNHDA, CDR2 SQIVND (reference sequence). Trimming took 1 base from V and 3 from J, leaving 10 bases between them. This CDR3 comprises 14 residues. This CDR3 reads CASSIGKMVYEQYF. CDR3 nucleotide sequence: TGTGCCAGTAGTATAGGAAAAATGGTCTACGAGCAGTACTTC.

This clone was seen just once. The V and J genes are TRBV9 and TRBJ1-2, with 8 bases that match TRBD1. CDR3 length: 16 residues. Looked up from germline, CDR1 is SGDLS and CDR2 is YYNGEE. The V and J ends lost 0 bases and 6 bases, in that order; junction bases with no gene match: 10. The CDR3 nucleotides are TGTGCCAGCAGCGTAGACCTCAGGGGGCCTCTCAATGGCTACACCTTC. Translation gives CASSVDLRGPLNGYTF.

CDR3 sequence: CASSFGLAGNSETQYF. The CDR3 DNA sequence: TGTGCCAGCAGCTTCGGACTAGCGGGGAATTCGGAGACCCAGTACTTC. This chain joins TRBV7-9 and TRBJ2-5; 12 bases match TRBD2. V lost 3 bases to trimming and J lost 5 bases; unmatched junction nucleotides: 7. Per the germline V gene, CDR1 is SEHNR and CDR2 is FQNEAQ (reference sequence). The CDR3 is made up of 16 amino acids.

The chain joins TRBV18 to TRBJ1-1; D uncertain. CDR3 length equals 13 residues. Germline assignment: CDR1 KGHSH and CDR2 LQKENI. Trimming removed 1 base from V and 2 bases from J, with 5 bases in between. In DNA form, the CDR3 reads TGTGCCAGCTCACCACAGGTTAACACTGAAGCTTTCTTT. It translates to CASSPQVNTEAFF. The entire variable domain, with the rest obtained from reference TRBV18 and TRBJ1-1, is as follows: NAGVMQNPRHLVRRRGQEARLRCSPMKGHSHVYWYRQLPEEGLKFMVYLQKENIIDESGMPKERFSAEFPKEGPSILRIQQVVRGDSAAYFCASSPQVNTEAFFGQGTRLTVV.

The V gene is TRBV11-2, the J gene TRBJ2-1; 10 positions match TRBD2. CDR3 length equals 15 residues. Germline values: CDR1 SGHAT, CDR2 FQNNGV. V trimming: 2 bases; J trimming: 7 bases; junction bases outside the gene matches: 5. CDR3 nucleotide sequence: TGTGCCAGCAGCTTATATAGCGGGGGGAAGAATGAGCAGTTCTTC. Translating it yields CASSLYSGGKNEQFF.

V usage is TRBV5-1 and J usage is TRBJ1-6, with unresolved D. Trimming took 4 bases from V and 0 from J, leaving 5 bases between them. Germline CDR1 SGHRS, CDR2 YFSETQ. The CDR3 sequence is 14 residues long. The CDR3 here is CASSESSYNSPLHF. CDR3 bases: TGCGCCAGCAGCGAATCCTCCTATAATTCACCCCTCCACTTT.

The chain recombines TRBV2 with TRBJ1-2; maybe TRBD1 (5 bases). Germline-derived CDR1 and CDR2 are SNHLY and FYNNEI. V lost 1 base to trimming and J lost 12 bases, with 15 bases between them. This CDR3 spans 13 amino acids. CDR3 region: CASSEGQGIGNTF. The CDR3 region has the DNA TGTGCCAGCAGTGAAGGCCAGGGTATAGGAAACACCTTC.

J is TRBJ2-1 and V is TRBV6-2 or TRBV6-3; 13 bases are shared with TRBD2. After removal of 4 bases from V and 6 bases from J, the junction contained 9 bases not matched to a gene. Germline V gives CDR1 MNHEY, CDR2 SVGEGT. This CDR3 is 17 amino acids long. In nucleotides, the CDR3 is TGTGCCAGCAGTTCCCTCCTGACTAGCGGGGGGCGCAATGAGCAGTTCTTC. It encodes CASSSLLTSGGRNEQFF.